The entry below describes one T cell receptor (beta chain). Its antigen is undetermined. This entry comes from a study of CD4 T cells in relation to SARS-CoV-2 and coronaviruses. About the research overall: Patient ages ranged from about 21 to 72, median 38.

Naive and memory CD4+ T cells were cultured with CEF, then survey-sequenced. Libraries were prepared by immunoSEQ multiplex PCR; TCRdb keeps only in-frame clonotypes and omits some of them. Of about 38,000 clones in the sample, under 80% were seen once. The clonotype was recovered from an adult with COVID-19. Sequencing was carried out using memory CD4+ T cells from PBMCs, cultured in vitro.

The CDR3 DNA follows: TGCAGCGTTGTTCCGGCAGGAGCTAGCCAAGAGACCCAGTACTTC. Translating gives CSVVPAGASQETQYF. V gene TRBV29-1 combines with J gene TRBJ2-5; D unclear. V lost 4 bases to trimming and J lost 1 base, with 16 bases between them. This CDR3 is 15 amino acids long. Germline V CDR1 and CDR2: SQVTM, ANQGSEA.